The 18 T cell receptor beta chains below come from one sample, sequenced in a study of CD8 T cells in ankylosing spondylitis. TCRdb reanalysed the 5' RACE reads using MiXCR and keeps one entry per CDR3 protein. The sample yields hundreds of thousands of distinct CDR3 sequences, around 7.8% seen once. Sequencing was done on a sample of blood, either unsorted or a sorted T cell fraction (not recorded which). Receptor source: a male donor with ankylosing spondylitis or in good health (not recorded which).

There are many counts of this clonotype. This chain joins TRBV4-2 and TRBJ2-7, with TRBD2 matching 14 bases. Germline CDR1 is LGHNA and CDR2 is YNFKEQ. CDR3 size: 18 residues. Trimming at V came to 0 bases and at J to 3 bases, leaving 7 bases not matched to a gene. The CDR3 nucleotides read TGTGCCAGCAGCCAAGATAGAGGACTAGCGGGGGGCAGCTACGAGCAGTACTTC. Translated: CASSQDRGLAGGSYEQYF.

This clonotype has a count of ten or more. The chain joins TRBV3-1 to TRBJ1-1, with TRBD1 identical over 8 bases. CDR3 length: 15 amino acids. Germline-derived CDR1 and CDR2 are LGHDT and YNNKEL (reference sequence). V was clipped by 5 bases and J by 1 base; unmatched bases: 6. The CDR3 is CASSFRTGWNTEAFF. CDR3 coding DNA: TGTGCCAGCAGCTTCCGGACAGGGTGGAACACTGAAGCTTTCTTT.

To note about this clonotype: This may be a read error, as it is one base from a much larger clone. The CDR3 does not end in the conserved phenylalanine or tryptophan, so this is likely a read error. The chain couples TRBV20-1 to TRBJ2-1; D assignment may be TRBD1 or TRBD2 (7 bases each). The CDR3 contains 15 residues. Trimming shortened V by 5 bases and J by 7 bases, and 21 bases separated the two germline ends. From germline, CDR1 is DFQATT and CDR2 SNEGSKA (reference sequence). Written as DNA, the CDR3 is TGCAGTGCTGTTACCAGACAGGGAGCGGGAAATGAGCAGTTCTCC. Amino acids: CSAVTRQGAGNEQFS.

This clonotype was detected many times. This chain uses TRBV15 with TRBJ1-1; D is perhaps TRBD1 (5 bases). CDR1 LNHNV and CDR2 YYDKDF come from the germline V gene (reference sequence). Trimming took 2 bases from V and 5 from J, leaving 30 bases between them. The CDR3 runs to 20 residues. The CDR3 sequence is CATSRYNLPGPTLVRTEAFF. DNA for the CDR3: TGTGCCACCAGCAGATATAACCTTCCGGGACCGACTCTCGTTAGGACTGAAGCTTTCTTT. Complete variable domain (other parts from reference TRBV15 and TRBJ1-1): DAMVIQNPRYQVTQFGKPVTLSCSQTLNHNVMYWYQQKSSQAPKLLFHYYDKDFNNEADTPDNFQSRRPNTSFCFLDIRSPGLGDTAMYLCATSRYNLPGPTLVRTEAFFGQGTRLTVV.

In this sample, this clonotype turned up many times. The chain carries TRBV12-3 or TRBV12-4 and TRBJ2-1, with TRBD1 as a possible D gene (5 bases). This CDR3 contains 11 residues. V was cut by 5 bases and J by 8 bases, with 7 bases left in between. CDR3 amino acids: CASSQGDEQFF. The CDR3 nucleotides read TGTGCCAGCAGTCAAGGGGATGAGCAGTTCTTC.

This clonotype was seen repeatedly, ten times or more. V gene TRBV4-3 combines with J gene TRBJ2-1, with D unclear. The CDR3 runs to 15 residues. CDR1 and CDR2 (germline): LGHNA, YSLEER. Trimming took off 0 bases at V and 2 bases at J, with 8 bases between the two ends. The CDR3 DNA sequence: TGCGCCAGCAGCCAAGACGGGCTCACCTACAATGAGCAGTTCTTC. This gives the protein CASSQDGLTYNEQFF.

This clonotype showed up many times. The rearrangement links TRBV11-1 to TRBJ2-1; 10 bases agree with TRBD2. The ends lost 5 bases at V and 4 bases at J; junction bases unmatched: 14. The CDR3 consists of 18 residues. Germline V gene data show CDR1 as SGHAT and CDR2 as FQDESV (reference sequence). CDR3 sequence: CASSLHQTLLAGYNEQFF. The CDR3 nucleotides are TGTGCCAGCAGCCTACATCAGACTCTACTAGCGGGGTACAATGAGCAGTTCTTC.

This clonotype was seen repeatedly, ten times or more. The V gene is TRBV6-2 or TRBV6-3, the J gene TRBJ2-7; 8 bases fit TRBD1. The V gene end was trimmed by 6 bases and the J gene end by 3 bases; junction bases not matched to a gene: 10. CDR1 is MNHEY and CDR2 is SVGEGT in the germline V gene. The CDR3 has 15 residues. The CDR3 DNA follows: TGTGCCAGCAGGCAGGCTGGGACAGGAGGCTACGAGCAGTACTTC. It encodes CASRQAGTGGYEQYF.

This clonotype was counted between two and nine times. V gene TRBV7-9 combines with J gene TRBJ2-2; D gene uncertain. Germline V CDR1 and CDR2: SEHNR, FQNEAQ (reference sequence). V gave up 5 bases and J gave up 4 bases, with 8 bases separating them. The CDR3 consists of 13 residues. The CDR3: CASSPKGTGELFF. In nucleotides, the CDR3 is TGTGCCAGCAGCCCCAAGGGCACCGGGGAGCTGTTTTTT.

This clonotype was seen only a few times. The rearrangement links TRBV20-1 to TRBJ1-1; D is possibly TRBD1 (5 bases). Germline lookup yields CDR1 DFQATT and CDR2 SNEGSKA (reference sequence). V was cut by 4 bases and J by 5 bases, with 20 bases left in between. The CDR3 contains 15 residues. The CDR3 DNA follows: TGCAGTGCTAACGGGGCGGATCAAGGTTGGACTGAAGCTTTCTTT. It is translated as CSANGADQGWTEAFF.

This clonotype has ten or more counts. The V gene is TRBV19, the J gene TRBJ2-7; D is tentatively TRBD1 or TRBD2 (5 bases each). CDR1 is LNHDA and CDR2 is SQIVND in the germline V gene (reference sequence). Trimming shortened V by 3 bases and J by 2 bases, and 8 bases separated the two germline ends. The CDR3 consists of 13 residues. The CDR3 coding sequence is TGTGCCAGTAGTATCAGGGACCCCTACGAGCAGTACTTC. The encoded protein is CASSIRDPYEQYF. Full variable domain (remainder filled in from reference TRBV19 and TRBJ2-7): DGGITQSPKYLFRKEGQNVTLSCEQNLNHDAMYWYRQDPGQGLRLIYYSQIVNDFQKGDIAEGYSVSREKKESFPLTVTSAQKNPTAFYLCASSIRDPYEQYFGPGTRLTVT.

This sequence joins TRBV11-2 and TRBJ2-3, with 10 bases matching TRBD2. The V gene end was trimmed by 0 bases and the J gene end by 5 bases; junction bases not matched to a gene: 8. Germline loops: CDR1 SGHAT, CDR2 FQNNGV. The CDR3 is 17 amino acids. This CDR3 reads CASSLEQAGGPGDTQYF. The CDR3 DNA reads TGTGCCAGCAGCTTAGAACAAGCGGGAGGGCCCGGAGATACGCAGTATTTT.

This clonotype was seen many times. The V and J genes are TRBV6-1 and TRBJ2-3; 7 bases line up with TRBD2. Germline V gene lookup returns CDR1 MNHNS and CDR2 SASEGT. CDR3 length: 15 residues. V lost 1 base, J lost 6 bases, and 7 bases stayed unmatched. The CDR3 sequence: CASSEGSSGVDTQYF. As DNA, the CDR3 is TGTGCCAGCAGTGAAGGTTCTAGCGGAGTGGATACGCAGTATTTT.

This clonotype has a count of ten or more. The chain uses TRBV5-6 and TRBJ1-5; the D gene is possibly TRBD1 (5 bases). The CDR3 runs to 15 residues. Trimming took off 4 bases at V and 2 bases at J, with 13 bases between the two ends. Germline values: CDR1 SGHDT, CDR2 YYEEEE. The CDR3 sequence is CASSSGGSGNQPQHF. The CDR3 region has the DNA TGTGCCAGCAGCAGTGGGGGTAGTGGCAATCAGCCCCAGCATTTT.

This clonotype was detected only a few times. This sequence joins TRBV30 and TRBJ2-7, with 8 bases matching TRBD2. V was pared by 0 bases and J by 6 bases, with 1 base of the junction left unmatched. The germline CDR1 and CDR2 sequences are GTSNPN and SVGIG (reference sequence). This CDR3 contains 12 residues. The DNA for the CDR3 is TGTGCCTGGAGTGTACGGGGGGGCGAGCAGTACTTC. Translation: CAWSVRGGEQYF.

This clonotype was recorded many times. The chain is built from TRBV7-8 and TRBJ1-1, with D uncertain. CDR3 length equals 16 residues. CDR1 SGHVS and CDR2 FQNEAQ come from the germline V gene. V dropped 1 base and J dropped 0 bases, with 12 bases sitting between them. The CDR3 region has the DNA TGTGCCAGCAGCTTAGATGCAGGAACGATGAACACTGAAGCTTTCTTT. As protein: CASSLDAGTMNTEAFF.

Many counts were recorded for this clonotype. V gene TRBV7-2 combines with J gene TRBJ2-2; D unresolved. Germline assignment: CDR1 SGHTA and CDR2 FQGNSA. The CDR3 is 14 residues long. V lost 5 bases and J lost 1, with 8 bases in between. The CDR3 reads CASSSRQNTGELFF. In DNA, the CDR3 is TGTGCCAGCAGCAGCAGACAGAACACCGGGGAGCTGTTTTTT.

CDR3 DNA sequence: TGTGCCATCAGTGAGACTAGCGGACCCTTCGAGCAGTACTTC. The encoded protein is CAISETSGPFEQYF. The chain carries TRBV10-3 and TRBJ2-7; 8 positions match TRBD2. The J segment lost 6 bases and the V segment lost 2 bases, leaving 6 bases of the junction unmatched. There are 14 residues in the CDR3. CDR1 and CDR2 from the germline V gene are ENHRY and SYGVKD.